The clone carrying this TCR beta chain was counted only a few times. Its antigen is still unknown. This sample is part of a study of response to subunit inactivated influenza vaccine. Whole-study findings and limits: With each seasonal influenza vaccination, the authors suggested, few new T cells are recruited.

TCRdb called the RT-PCR reads again in MiXCR, with one record for every CDR3 protein. The table records hundreds of thousands of distinct CDR3 sequences, 14% of them present only once. The germline CDR1 and CDR2 sequences are SGHDT and YYEEEE. CDR3 length equals 16 residues. The J segment lost 2 bases and the V segment lost 2 bases, leaving 10 bases of the junction unmatched. The sequencing here drew on PBMCs from blood, taken less than 15 days before vaccination. The sequence was collected from a man aged 45-65 years who received an inactivated influenza vaccine. This chain joins TRBV5-6 and TRBJ2-7; TRBD1 agrees at 7 bases. CDR3 amino acids: CASSFSKQGFPYEQYF. In DNA, the CDR3 is TGTGCCAGCAGCTTTTCTAAACAGGGGTTCCCCTACGAGCAGTACTTC. Full variable domain (outside the CDR3, taken from reference TRBV5-6 and TRBJ2-7): DAGVTQSPTHLIKTRGQQVTLRCSPKSGHDTVSWYQQALGQGPQFIFQYYEEEERQRGNFPDRFSGHQFPNYSSELNVNALLLGDSALYLCASSFSKQGFPYEQYFGPGTRLTVT.